Below are 20 T cell receptor beta chains sequenced from a single sample in a study of molecular identifiers for immune sequencing clone quantification. TCRdb re-derived calls from the PCR reads in MiXCR, one entry per CDR3 protein. This sample has under 800,000 distinct CDR3 sequences, with 25% found just once. Sequences were obtained from naive CD8+ T cells from blood, with Jurkat cell RNA spiked in. Subset indicated: FACS-sorted CD8+CD4-CCR7+CD45RA+ naive T cells. These receptors were collected from a human donor in good health. Some libraries in this study had Jurkat cell RNA spiked in.

This clonotype came up many times. The rearrangement links TRBV7-9 to TRBJ1-4; tentatively, D is TRBD1 (5 bases). From germline, CDR1 is SEHNR and CDR2 FQNEAQ (reference sequence). The CDR3 sequence is 15 residues long. V shed 0 bases and J shed 8 bases, with 13 bases lying between them. The CDR3 nucleotides read TGTGCCAGCAGCTTAGCCGGGGGGTATGACGAAAAACTGTTTTTT. It specifies CASSLAGGYDEKLFF.

The chain combines TRBV14 with TRBJ1-2, with 8 positions matching TRBD1. CDR3 length equals 16 residues. J was trimmed by 0 bases and V by 4 bases; bases with no gene match: 7. Germline lookup yields CDR1 SGHDN and CDR2 FVKESK. The DNA of the CDR3 is TGTGCCAGCAGCCCCCGGACAGGGCTTGCTAACTATGGCTACACCTTC. This codes for CASSPRTGLANYGYTF.

The CDR3 loop reads CASSQESTYEQYF. The CDR3 DNA sequence: TGCGCCAGCAGCCAAGAGTCCACCTACGAGCAGTACTTC. The chain uses TRBV4-1 and TRBJ2-7; D uncertain. CDR1 and CDR2 from the germline V gene are MGHRA and YSYEKL. This CDR3 has 13 amino acids. The ends were cut back, 0 bases at V and 2 bases at J, with 5 bases in the middle.

This clonotype was found many times. The rearrangement uses TRBV20-1 and TRBJ2-3, with TRBD2 identical over 9 bases. CDR1 is DFQATT and CDR2 is SNEGSKA in the germline V gene (reference sequence). This CDR3 has 15 residues. J lost 3 bases, V lost 3 bases, and 7 bases had no gene match. The CDR3 coding sequence is TGCAGTGCTAGCTCTCCTAGCGGGAAAACAGATACGCAGTATTTT. Protein: CSASSPSGKTDTQYF.

This clonotype was detected only a few times. This chain uses TRBV6-2 or TRBV6-3 with TRBJ2-7; TRBD2 agrees at 12 bases. This CDR3 has 14 residues. The V and J ends lost 6 bases and 2 bases, in that order; junction bases with no gene match: 2. Germline CDR1 reads MNHEY; CDR2 reads SVGEGT. The CDR3 here is CASRWTSGTYEQYF. The CDR3 nucleotides read TGTGCCAGCAGATGGACTAGCGGGACCTACGAGCAGTACTTC.

V is TRBV12-3 or TRBV12-4 and J is TRBJ2-1; D assignment may be TRBD1 or TRBD2 (5 bases each). With 3 bases removed from V and 8 bases from J, the gap between germline ends came to 11 bases. The CDR3 runs 13 residues. CDR3 sequence: CASSLGTLDEQFF. Here the CDR3 DNA reads TGTGCCAGCAGTTTGGGGACCTTAGATGAGCAGTTCTTC.

This clonotype was recorded a few times. A read error is likely, as this CDR3 ends without the conserved phenylalanine or tryptophan. The V and J genes are TRBV10-3 and TRBJ2-3; the match to TRBD2 covers 7 bases. Germline lookup yields CDR1 ENHRY and CDR2 SYGVKD. This CDR3 comprises 17 residues. V shed 3 bases, J shed 0 bases, and the junction held 9 bases outside the gene matches. CDR3 sequence: CAISEEPGGGSTDTQYL. CDR3 coding DNA: TGTGCCATCAGTGAAGAGCCTGGCGGGGGAAGCACAGATACGCAGTATCTT.

The J gene is TRBJ2-5, the V gene TRBV12-3 or TRBV12-4; 8 nucleotides match TRBD2. The length of the CDR3 is 13 residues. J lost 4 bases, V lost 5 bases, and 3 bases had no gene match. The CDR3 region has the DNA TGTGCCAGCAGTCTAGGGACTAGAGAGACCCAGTACTTC. Translating it yields CASSLGTRETQYF.

This clonotype was seen at least ten times. The chain joins TRBV7-9 to TRBJ2-5; possibly TRBD1 for D (6 bases). V lost 6 bases and J 2 bases, leaving 19 bases between the germline ends. The CDR3 runs to 16 residues. The germline gives CDR1 SEHNR, CDR2 FQNEAQ (reference sequence). This CDR3 is CASRQGPGQLQETQYF. CDR3 sequence (DNA): TGTGCCAGCAGACAAGGTCCGGGACAACTACAAGAGACCCAGTACTTC.

About this clonotype itself: Possible read error: a much larger clone is one base away. CDR3 region: CASGLARGLTDTQYF. The CDR3 DNA reads as TGTGCCAGCGGCTTAGCGAGGGGATTAACAGATACGCAGTATTTT. The chain uses TRBV7-6 and TRBJ2-3; the D gene could be TRBD1 or TRBD2 (5 bases each). CDR1 and CDR2 (germline): SGHVS, FNYEAQ. The CDR3 loop spans 15 amino acids.

Many counts were recorded for this clonotype. The V gene is TRBV29-1, the J gene TRBJ2-3; maybe TRBD1 (7 bases). The V and J ends lost 6 bases and 0 bases respectively, with 13 bases between them. The CDR3 runs to 14 residues. Germline assignment: CDR1 SQVTM and CDR2 ANQGSEA. The CDR3 nucleotides read TGCAGCGTCTTACAGGGGACTAGCACAGATACGCAGTATTTT. Its protein is CSVLQGTSTDTQYF.

This clonotype has just a few counts. The rearrangement links TRBV6-5 to TRBJ2-3; tentative D call: TRBD1 (6 bases). Germline CDR1 is MNHEY and CDR2 is SVGAGI. V was cut by 4 bases and J by 4 bases, with 15 bases left in between. The CDR3 covers 15 residues. The CDR3 reads CASSFTPTGSDTQYF. The CDR3 DNA reads TGTGCCAGCAGTTTCACCCCGACAGGATCAGATACGCAGTATTTT.

This chain connects TRBV30 to TRBJ2-7; D unresolved. The CDR3 contains 14 residues. V shed 2 bases and J shed 3 bases, with 14 bases lying between them. CDR1 and CDR2 from the germline V gene are GTSNPN and SVGIG (reference sequence). The CDR3 here is CAWSPSGSYYEQYF. CDR3 in DNA: TGTGCCTGGAGTCCTTCCGGGTCTTACTACGAGCAGTACTTC.

This clonotype was observed at least ten times. V is TRBV19 and J is TRBJ1-5, with D possibly matching TRBD1 (5 bases). Trimming stripped 5 bases from V and 9 bases from J, with 14 bases between. The CDR3 totals 13 residues. Germline V CDR1 and CDR2: LNHDA, SQIVND (reference sequence). This chain's CDR3 is CASSAAGPSPQHF. The CDR3 bases are TGTGCCAGTAGTGCGGCAGGGCCTTCGCCCCAGCATTTT.

This clonotype showed up just once. A much larger clone sits a single nucleotide away, making a read error possible. This chain joins TRBV19 and TRBJ1-5; weak D call: TRBD1 (6 bases). This CDR3 comprises 14 residues. V was shortened by 5 bases and J by 6 bases, with 14 bases between the two germline ends. Germline assignment: CDR1 LNHDA and CDR2 SQIVND (reference sequence). CDR3 DNA sequence: TGTGCCAGTAGTTCCACCCCAGGGGTTCAGCCCCAGCATTTT. Translated, it gives CASSSTPGVQPQHF.

The chain recombines TRBV10-3 with TRBJ2-5, with 10 positions matching TRBD2. The CDR3 is 17 amino acids. The germline V gene has CDR1 ENHRY and CDR2 SYGVKD. V was clipped by 0 bases and J by 1 base; unmatched bases: 5. Here the CDR3 reads CAISESLAGGSQETQYF. The CDR3 nucleotides are TGTGCCATCAGTGAGTCGTTAGCGGGGGGATCCCAAGAGACCCAGTACTTC.

Many counts were recorded for this clonotype. This chain's CDR3 is CASSEHGAGLGNQPQHF. The CDR3 nucleotides read TGTGCCAGCAGTGAACATGGGGCAGGACTCGGCAATCAGCCCCAGCATTTT. The chain is built from TRBV2 and TRBJ1-5; perhaps TRBD1 as D (5 bases). The CDR3 has 17 amino acids. Trimming removed 2 bases at V and 2 bases at J, with 16 bases between. The V gene's germline CDR1 is SNHLY and CDR2 FYNNEI.

This clonotype was detected ten times or more. The chain employs TRBV20-1 and TRBJ1-5; TRBD1 aligns across 8 bases. Germline assignment: CDR1 DFQATT and CDR2 SNEGSKA (reference sequence). V gave up 4 bases and J gave up 7 bases; unmatched junction bases: 12. The length of the CDR3 is 15 residues. This CDR3 reads CSATTDRDLGQPQHF. The CDR3 DNA reads as TGCAGTGCTACCACGGACAGGGACCTGGGGCAGCCCCAGCATTTT.

In its sample, this clonotype was seen a few times. The V gene is TRBV20-1, the J gene TRBJ2-7; no firm D call. Trimming took off 1 base at V and 0 bases at J, with 13 bases between the two ends. This CDR3 region has 15 residues. The V gene's germline CDR1 is DFQATT and CDR2 SNEGSKA (reference sequence). CDR3 nucleotide sequence: TGCAGTGCTAGAGTGCCTACCAAGAGCTCCTACGAGCAGTACTTC. The encoded protein is CSARVPTKSSYEQYF.

Of note for this clonotype: This CDR3 fails to terminate in the conserved phenylalanine or tryptophan, so it likely reflects a read error. The chain carries TRBV27 and TRBJ1-5; D remains ambiguous. The germline CDR1 and CDR2 sequences are MNHEY and SMNVEV (reference sequence). CDR3 length equals 15 residues. The ends were cut back, 2 bases at V and 0 bases at J, with 8 bases in the middle. CDR3 amino acids: CASSLGGYSNQPQHS. CDR3 DNA: TGTGCCAGCAGTTTAGGCGGATATAGCAATCAGCCCCAGCATTCT.